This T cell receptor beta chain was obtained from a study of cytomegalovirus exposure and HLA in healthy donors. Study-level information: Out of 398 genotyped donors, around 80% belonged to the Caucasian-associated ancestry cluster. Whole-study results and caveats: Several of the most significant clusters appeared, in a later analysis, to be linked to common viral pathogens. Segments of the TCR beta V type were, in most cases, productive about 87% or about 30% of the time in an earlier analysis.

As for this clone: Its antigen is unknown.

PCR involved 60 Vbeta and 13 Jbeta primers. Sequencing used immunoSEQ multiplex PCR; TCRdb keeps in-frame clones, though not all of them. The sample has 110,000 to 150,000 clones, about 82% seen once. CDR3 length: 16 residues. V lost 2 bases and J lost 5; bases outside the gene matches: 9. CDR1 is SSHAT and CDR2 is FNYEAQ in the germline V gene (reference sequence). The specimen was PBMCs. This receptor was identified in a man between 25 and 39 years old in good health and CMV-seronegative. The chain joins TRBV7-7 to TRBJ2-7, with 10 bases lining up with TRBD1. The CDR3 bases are TGTGCCAGCAGCTTAAGACCGGGACAGGGGTTTAACGAGCAGTACTTC. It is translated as CASSLRPGQGFNEQYF.